This T cell receptor (beta chain) was identified during a study of CD4 T cell repertoires in COVID-19 (dated by TCRdb to the early 2020s). Describing the broader study: To analyze cross-reactivity, CFSE-low cells were expanded with IL-2 for roughly ten days and then labeled again and restimulated with spike proteins from other coronaviruses. In COVID-19-recovered individuals, the study described naturally processed CD4+ T cell responses to SARS-CoV-2 spike and nucleoprotein and used TCR Vbeta sequencing to evaluate clonal composition. In a few recovered individuals, the researchers analyzed the TCR Vbeta repertoire of SARS-CoV-2-reactive T cells at the subset level.

The time point label of this sample denotes: sample from a COVID-19-recovered individual after infection. Cells were CFSE-labeled and stimulated with autologous monocytes plus recombinant SARS-CoV-2 spike or nucleoprotein to obtain antigen-reactive proliferating T cell lines. Donors were patients who had recovered from mild-to-severe COVID-19. Stimulated subset cultures started from an input of fewer than 6.5x10^5 cells per subset. CD4+ total memory, central memory, effector memory and circulating T follicular helper cells were isolated from peripheral blood mononuclear cells. Library generation was performed with the immunoSEQ multiplex PCR assay. The paper's processing steps were these. Repertoire overlap between subsets was quantified using the Chao-Jaccard similarity index and counts of shared clonotypes. Sourced from immuneACCESS, this table was stored by TCRdb with only in-frame sequences that have V and J called. A share of the clones is absent; for the studies checked, an unresolved V gene accounts for under half, and the remainder has no known explanation. The D gene and trimming were derived from the DNA, and the V and J assignments and clone size from that table. The sample has 400 to 500 clones on record, about 8.5% of them singletons. The ten biggest clones cover about 16% of the sample.

The germline V gene sets CDR1 to MNHEY and CDR2 to SVGEGT. V and J are truncated by 0 bases and 6 bases respectively, leaving an intervening sequence of 14 bases. There are 15 amino acids in the CDR3, from cysteine to phenylalanine inclusive. Solely the CDR3 DNA is kept, with 45 bases framed from the first base. The paper's findings and limits, for the study overall: Between 7 and 25% of SARS-CoV-2 clonotypes were also found in SARS-CoV and/or HKU1 spike-stimulated secondary cultures, consistent with cross-reactivity. Several of the most expanded SARS-CoV-2-reactive clonotypes were found to be shared between two or all three memory subsets, suggesting intraclonal diversification.

This clone is medium-sized (0.01 to 0.1%). There is no known antigen for this receptor. The sample holds no much larger clone one base away, and base qualities are not on file. Recombination connected TRBV6-2 or TRBV6-3 to TRBJ1-2, with the D gene not confidently named. The source was central memory CD4+ T cells, cultured in vitro, collected after recovery from COVID-19. In the paper's terms, the cell subset or site label means: CD4+ T central memory cells. The sequence came from a human donor who had COVID-19. The CDR3 region reads CASSYSTGALNGYTF. The nucleotide sequence is TGTGCCAGCAGTTACTCGACCGGAGCTCTCAATGGCTACACCTTC.